The 30 T cell receptor beta chains listed next were all sequenced from one sample in a study of response to subunit inactivated influenza vaccine. TCRdb itself ran the RT-PCR reads through MiXCR, one entry per CDR3 protein. The sample lists 650,000 to 850,000 distinct CDR3 sequences; around 13% were seen once. Material: PBMCs from blood, obtained around two weeks before vaccination. The receptors stem from a man aged 45-60 years who received an inactivated influenza vaccine.

This clonotype was picked up a small number of times. The V call is TRBV7-9, the J call TRBJ2-7; tentative D call: TRBD2 (6 bases). There are 15 residues in the CDR3. Trimming removed 1 base from V and 0 bases from J, with 10 bases in between. The germline V gene has CDR1 SEHNR and CDR2 FQNEAQ (reference sequence). CDR3 sequence reads: CASSLVRGTSYEQYF. CDR3 sequence (DNA): TGTGCCAGCAGCTTAGTCCGGGGGACCTCCTACGAGCAGTACTTC.

In this sample, this clonotype turned up many times. The chain has TRBV20-1 and TRBJ2-4; TRBD1 matches at 7 bases. The V and J ends lost 5 bases and 2 bases, in that order; junction bases with no gene match: 6. This CDR3 has 14 residues. Germline V lookup: CDR1 DFQATT, CDR2 SNEGSKA (reference sequence). CDR3 coding DNA: TGCAGTGCTCCAATGACAGGGACCAAAAACATTCAGTACTTC. The encoded protein is CSAPMTGTKNIQYF.

This chain connects TRBV5-1 to TRBJ2-7, with TRBD2 as a possible D gene (6 bases). V shed 8 bases and J shed 5 bases, with 14 bases lying between them. CDR3 length equals 12 residues. Germline lookup yields CDR1 SGHRS and CDR2 YFSETQ. In DNA form, the CDR3 reads TGCGCCAGTGTGGGGGGTCGGAACGAGCAGTACTTC. Protein sequence: CASVGGRNEQYF.

A few counts support this clonotype. The chain links TRBV30 to TRBJ2-1; the D gene is possibly TRBD1 (5 bases). With 2 bases removed from V and 4 bases from J, the gap between germline ends came to 12 bases. CDR3 length: 14 amino acids. The germline V gene encodes CDR1 GTSNPN and CDR2 SVGIG (reference sequence). CDR3 in amino acids: CAWSQGLTYNEQFF. CDR3 in DNA: TGTGCCTGGAGTCAGGGCCTAACTTACAATGAGCAGTTCTTC. Full variable domain (missing parts from reference TRBV30 and TRBJ2-1): SQTIHQWPATLVQPVGSPLSLECTVEGTSNPNLYWYRQAAGRGLQLLFYSVGIGQISSEVPQNLSASRPQDRQFILSSKKLLLSDSGFYLCAWSQGLTYNEQFFGPGTRLTVL.

This clonotype was counted between two and nine times. The chain uses TRBV7-2 and TRBJ1-1; tentative D call: TRBD1 (6 bases). CDR3 size: 13 residues. The V end was cut by 4 bases, the J end by 3 bases, with 9 bases between. The germline CDR1 and CDR2 sequences are SGHTA and FQGNSA. CDR3 sequence: CASSYRVDTEAFF. In DNA form, the CDR3 reads TGTGCCAGCAGCTACAGGGTTGACACTGAAGCTTTCTTT.

A single count supports this clonotype. CDR3 bases: TGTGCCAGCAGCTTAGATAACATATATGAGCAGTTCTTC. Protein: CASSLDNIYEQFF. The chain combines TRBV11-2 with TRBJ2-1; D gene ambiguous. This CDR3 has 13 amino acids. Germline V gene lookup returns CDR1 SGHAT and CDR2 FQNNGV. V was shortened by 0 bases and J by 8 bases, with 8 bases between the two germline ends. Full variable domain (rest looked up from reference TRBV11-2 and TRBJ2-1): EAGVAQSPRYKIIEKRQSVAFWCNPISGHATLYWYQQILGQGPKLLIQFQNNGVVDDSQLPKDRFSAERLKGVDSTLKIQPAKLEDSAVYLCASSLDNIYEQFFGPGTRLTVL.

This clonotype has a handful of counts. The chain couples TRBV20-1 to TRBJ2-7; D is perhaps TRBD1 or TRBD2 (5 bases each). The CDR3 covers 13 residues. Germline CDR1 DFQATT, CDR2 SNEGSKA (reference sequence). Deletions cut 5 bases from V and 5 bases from J, with 16 bases between. Here the CDR3 reads CSARPVGVNEQYF. The DNA of the CDR3 is TGCAGTGCTCGCCCTGTGGGGGTCAACGAGCAGTACTTC.

DNA for the CDR3: TGTGCCAGCAGTCCCTCAGGGGGCGCGCCAGATACGCAGTATTTT. Protein: CASSPSGGAPDTQYF. The chain is built from TRBV12-3 or TRBV12-4 and TRBJ2-3, with 8 bases aligning to TRBD1. V was pared by 5 bases and J by 4 bases, with 8 bases of the junction left unmatched. CDR3 length: 15 amino acids.

The J gene is TRBJ2-1, the V gene TRBV5-1; 9 nucleotides match TRBD2. In germline, CDR1 is SGHRS, CDR2 YFSETQ. V dropped 3 bases and J dropped 8; count of bases not matched to a gene: 12. This CDR3 comprises 16 residues. CDR3 protein: CASSWRGGPDLYEQFF. The CDR3 DNA reads TGCGCCAGCAGCTGGCGGGGGGGCCCAGATCTCTATGAGCAGTTCTTC.

This clonotype appeared a few times. The chain combines TRBV9 with TRBJ2-3, with TRBD2 matching 7 bases. Germline values: CDR1 SGDLS, CDR2 YYNGEE. Trimming cost V 2 bases and J 0 bases; bases outside gene matches: 6. This CDR3 contains 16 residues. DNA of the CDR3: TGTGCCAGCAGCGTCTCCGGGGGGAGTAGCACAGATACGCAGTATTTT. Its translation is CASSVSGGSSTDTQYF.

The J gene is TRBJ1-2, the V gene TRBV7-2; TRBD1 might be the D (5 bases). V was clipped by 1 base and J by 8 bases, with 14 bases between them. Per the germline V gene, CDR1 is SGHTA and CDR2 is FQGNSA. This CDR3 comprises 14 residues. The CDR3 loop reads CASSLDWGPGGYTF. CDR3 coding DNA: TGTGCCAGCAGCTTAGATTGGGGACCGGGGGGCTACACCTTC.

In its sample, this clonotype was seen a few times. This chain links TRBV12-3 or TRBV12-4 with TRBJ2-7, with 8 positions matching TRBD2. The CDR3 totals 15 residues. Trimming cost V 6 bases and J 1 base; bases outside gene matches: 8. For the CDR3, the DNA is TGTGCCAGCAGAGCCCCGGGACTAGGGTCCTACGAGCAGTACTTC. Translated: CASRAPGLGSYEQYF.

The chain links TRBV7-2 to TRBJ2-7; D remains ambiguous. Germline V lookup: CDR1 SGHTA, CDR2 FQGNSA. V was cut by 1 base and J by 2 bases, with 9 bases left in between. This CDR3 contains 14 residues. DNA of the CDR3: TGTGCCAGCAGCTTAGGCCACATCACCTACGAGCAGTACTTC. Translating gives CASSLGHITYEQYF. The complete variable domain, with remaining parts taken from reference TRBV7-2 and TRBJ2-7, reads GAGVSQSPSNKVTEKGKDVELRCDPISGHTALYWYRQSLGQGLEFLIYFQGNSAPDKSGLPSDRFSAERTGGSVSTLTIQRTQQEDSAVYLCASSLGHITYEQYFGPGTRLTVT.

This clonotype was found a few times. V usage is TRBV2 and J usage is TRBJ2-5; D possibly corresponds to TRBD2 (7 bases). This CDR3 comprises 13 residues. Looked up from germline, CDR1 is SNHLY and CDR2 is FYNNEI. Trimming left V 6 bases short and J 7 bases short, with 15 bases between. The CDR3 sequence is CASRGGPLATQYF. The CDR3 region has the DNA TGTGCCAGCAGGGGGGGGCCATTGGCGACCCAGTACTTC. Using reference TRBV2 and TRBJ2-5 for the parts outside the CDR3, the full variable domain is EPEVTQTPSHQVTQMGQEVILRCVPISNHLYFYWYRQILGQKVEFLVSFYNNEISEKSEIFDDQFSVERPDGSNFTLKIRSTKLEDSAMYFCASRGGPLATQYFGPGTRLLVL.

V and J are TRBV6-5 and TRBJ2-7, with D uncertain. CDR3 size: 14 residues. The V end lost 0 bases, the J end lost 5 bases, and 11 bases lay between the germline ends. Germline CDR1 MNHEY, CDR2 SVGAGI. The CDR3 loop reads CASSYSNQMDEQYF. DNA for the CDR3: TGTGCCAGCAGTTACTCGAATCAGATGGACGAGCAGTACTTC.

This clonotype has more than one count but fewer than ten. The J gene is TRBJ2-5, the V gene TRBV18; D gene uncertain. The CDR3 contains 13 residues. Looked up from germline, CDR1 is KGHSH and CDR2 is LQKENI. V dropped 8 bases and J dropped 2 bases, with 12 bases sitting between them. The chain's CDR3 is CASARGVQETQYF. Written as DNA, the CDR3 is TGTGCCAGCGCCCGCGGTGTTCAAGAGACCCAGTACTTC.

The genes are TRBV7-9 and TRBJ2-5; maybe TRBD2 (6 bases). The CDR3 is 16 residues long. Germline loops: CDR1 SEHNR, CDR2 FQNEAQ (reference sequence). V was cut by 3 bases and J by 5 bases, with 19 bases left in between. The CDR3 DNA reads TGTGCCAGCAGCTTCGCCCCTAGTGGGAGGAGGGAGACCCAGTACTTC. As protein: CASSFAPSGRRETQYF.

On this clonotype: One end of the junction does not line up with germline, which may come from a read error. The chain is built from TRBV4-2 and TRBJ2-3; 15 bases match TRBD2. This CDR3 has 20 residues. Germline values: CDR1 LGHNA, CDR2 YNFKEQ. The CDR3 nucleotides read TGTGACAGCAGCCAAGGACCACAGGGACTAGCGGGGGGACACACAGATACGCAGTATTTT. Amino acids: CDSSQGPQGLAGGHTDTQYF.

V and J are TRBV1 and TRBJ2-7. TRBV1 corresponds to a pseudogene. The CDR3 length is 14 residues. CDR3 amino acids: CTSSQDTGLHEQYF. The CDR3 DNA sequence: TGTACCAGCAGCCAAGACACGGGTCTGCACGAGCAGTACTTC.

The rearrangement uses TRBV7-9 and TRBJ1-3; D is uncertain. The ends were cut back, 3 bases at V and 8 bases at J, with 5 bases in the middle. In germline, CDR1 is SEHNR, CDR2 FQNEAQ (reference sequence). The CDR3 is 11 amino acids. The CDR3 sequence: CASSLSDTIYF. In DNA form, the CDR3 reads TGTGCCAGCAGCTTGTCGGACACCATATATTTT.

This clonotype showed up just a few times. The V call is TRBV2, the J call TRBJ2-1; 7 bases are shared with TRBD1. The CDR3 loop spans 12 amino acids. Germline CDR1 is SNHLY and CDR2 is FYNNEI. The junction had 2 bases not matched to a gene; V was cut back by 8 bases and J by 4 bases. The CDR3 reads CASGTDYNEQFF. The DNA for the CDR3 is TGTGCCAGCGGGACAGATTACAATGAGCAGTTCTTC.

This clonotype occurred once. This chain connects TRBV5-6 to TRBJ1-6; the match to TRBD1 covers 8 bases. The CDR3 has 13 residues. The J segment lost 5 bases and the V segment lost 7 bases, leaving 2 bases of the junction unmatched. Germline CDR1 SGHDT, CDR2 YYEEEE. The CDR3 protein is CASAGQDNSPLHF. DNA of the CDR3: TGTGCCAGCGCGGGACAGGATAATTCACCCCTCCACTTT.

The chain combines TRBV7-9 with TRBJ2-3; D not resolved. Trimming cost V 5 bases and J 6 bases, with 12 bases left between them. The CDR3 covers 13 residues. The germline V gene has CDR1 SEHNR and CDR2 FQNEAQ (reference sequence). The CDR3 region has the DNA TGTGCCAGCAGCCCCCGGCGGCCGGATACGCAGTATTTT. It translates to CASSPRRPDTQYF.

This clonotype was seen ten or more times. The CDR3 DNA reads TGTGCCAGCAGTTTAAAGCTAGCCCGACAACAGTACTTC. Its protein product is CASSLKLARQQYF. The genes are TRBV28 and TRBJ2-7; D is perhaps TRBD2 (5 bases). V was shortened by 2 bases and J by 10 bases, with 15 bases between the two germline ends. CDR3 length: 13 residues. Germline lookup yields CDR1 MDHEN and CDR2 SYDVKM.

This clonotype was seen a handful of times. This chain links TRBV5-6 with TRBJ1-2, with 7 bases aligning to TRBD1. Unmatched junction bases numbered 7, after V lost 4 bases and J lost 1 base. The CDR3 runs 15 residues. Germline V gene data show CDR1 as SGHDT and CDR2 as YYEEEE. The CDR3 here is CASSPGTEFNYGYTF. As DNA, the CDR3 is TGTGCCAGCAGCCCCGGGACAGAGTTTAACTATGGCTACACCTTC.

The gene calls are TRBV30 and TRBJ1-4; D gene unclear. CDR3 length: 13 amino acids. Deletions cut 4 bases from V and 4 bases from J, with 10 bases between. CDR1 and CDR2 from the germline V gene are GTSNPN and SVGIG (reference sequence). This chain's CDR3 is CAWMDGFNEKLFF. The DNA for the CDR3 is TGTGCCTGGATGGACGGATTTAATGAAAAACTGTTTTTT.

This clonotype appeared a few times. The chain employs TRBV18 and TRBJ2-2, with a weak D call TRBD2 (6 bases). The germline CDR1 and CDR2 sequences are KGHSH and LQKENI. V was cut by 6 bases and J by 7 bases, with 15 bases left in between. This CDR3 comprises 14 residues. This CDR3 is CASSPAAGIGELFF. The DNA of the CDR3 is TGTGCCAGCTCGCCAGCCGCGGGGATCGGGGAGCTGTTTTTT.

This clonotype was seen a handful of times. This sequence joins TRBV28 and TRBJ2-1; D is undetermined. The CDR3 has 15 residues. Germline V gives CDR1 MDHEN, CDR2 SYDVKM. The ends were cut back, 3 bases at V and 6 bases at J, with 15 bases in the middle. The CDR3 DNA sequence: TGTGCCAGCAGTTTCGGGTCCGCCTTTAGCAATGAGCAGTTCTTC. Protein: CASSFGSAFSNEQFF.

The rearrangement uses TRBV7-8 and TRBJ1-5; D is possibly TRBD1 (5 bases). Germline-derived CDR1 and CDR2 are SGHVS and FQNEAQ. The V end was cut by 5 bases, the J end by 6 bases, with 17 bases between. This CDR3 is built from 15 residues. CDR3 bases: TGTGCCAGCAGCCCCGAGGGGCCCAAGAGTCAGCCCCAGCATTTT. As protein: CASSPEGPKSQPQHF.

This clonotype was observed a handful of times. This chain connects TRBV12-3 or TRBV12-4 to TRBJ2-2; 10 bases fit TRBD1. CDR3 length: 14 amino acids. Unmatched junction bases numbered 4, after V lost 6 bases and J lost 6 bases. CDR3 residues: CASRTGGASGELFF. CDR3 nucleotides: TGTGCCAGCAGGACAGGGGGCGCATCCGGGGAGCTGTTTTTT.